The table lists the clone carrying this T cell receptor beta chain with a few counts. Assay: immunoSEQ multiplex PCR; the TCRdb copy retains only in-frame clones and omits some. The table includes 450,000 to 650,000 clones, 70% to 80% detected once. This entry belongs to a study of shared T cell receptors in the human thymus. V trimming: 2 bases; J trimming: 7 bases; junction bases outside the gene matches: 8. Germline assignment: CDR1 GTSNPN and CDR2 SVGIG (reference sequence). This CDR3 has 15 amino acids. Another study also made use of these data, one on human thymus T cells. From that report: Those donating were healthy Finnish infants in corrective surgery for congenital heart defects. Thymus specimens were resections from corrective heart surgery. Among thymic and blood repertoires, usage of V and J genes appeared biased. The related literature has documented a marked overlap of thymic repertoires among unrelated individuals.

The receptor comes from a boy under two years old with a congenital heart defect. Sequencing was done on a sample of thymocytes. The chain is built from TRBV30 and TRBJ1-4, with TRBD1 identical over 9 bases. Here the CDR3 DNA reads TGTGCCTGGAGTTCGCGGACAGGGGTCGGTGAAAAACTGTTTTTT. Translated, it gives CAWSSRTGVGEKLFF.